The source of this TCR beta chain is a study of siplizumab effects on memory and regulatory T cells. The CDR3 is made up of 13 amino acids. V lost 5 bases and J 0 bases, leaving 7 bases between the germline ends. Germline assignment: CDR1 MNHEY and CDR2 SVGAGI. Sequenced by immunoSEQ multiplex PCR; TCRdb stores in-frame clones only, minus some. The sample consists of tens of thousands of clones, 87% of them appearing once. Details on this clone: Its antigen remains unknown.

Broader study findings: A naive or memory phenotype could not be assigned to roughly 75-97% of the proliferating CD4+ or CD8+ clones. Proliferating siplizumab-cultured Tregs lacked confirmed suppressive function. The apparent diversity of naive T cells exceeded that of memory cells, and naive T cells seemed to make a major contribution to the alloresponse. Alloreactive sequences tracing back to unstimulated CD4+ memory cells fell significantly with siplizumab.

The genes are TRBV6-5 and TRBJ1-2; D remains unclear. This TCR was recovered from a human donor in good health. The sequencing input was Tregs sorted from blood. This CDR3 reads CASSPTTNYGYTF. CDR3 sequence (DNA): TGTGCCAGCAGTCCGACGACTAACTATGGCTACACCTTC.